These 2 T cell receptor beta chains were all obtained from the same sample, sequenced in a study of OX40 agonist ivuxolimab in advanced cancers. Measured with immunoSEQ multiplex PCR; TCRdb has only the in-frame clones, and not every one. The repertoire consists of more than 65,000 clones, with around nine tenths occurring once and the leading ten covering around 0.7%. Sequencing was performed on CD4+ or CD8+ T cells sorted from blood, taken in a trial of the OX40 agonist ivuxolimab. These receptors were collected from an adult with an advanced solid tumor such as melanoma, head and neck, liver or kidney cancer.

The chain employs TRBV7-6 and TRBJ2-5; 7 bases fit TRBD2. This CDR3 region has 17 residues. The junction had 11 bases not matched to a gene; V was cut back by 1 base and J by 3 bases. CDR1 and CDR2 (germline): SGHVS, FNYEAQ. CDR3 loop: CASSLGVGAAGEETQYF. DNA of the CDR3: TGTGCCAGCAGCTTAGGGGTTGGGGCTGCGGGGGAAGAGACCCAGTACTTC. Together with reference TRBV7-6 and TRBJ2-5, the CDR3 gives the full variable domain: GAGVSQSPRYKVTKRGQDVALRCDPISGHVSLYWYRQALGQGPEFLTYFNYEAQQDKSGLPNDRFSAERPEGSISTLTIQRTEQRDSAMYRCASSLGVGAAGEETQYFGPGTRLLVL.

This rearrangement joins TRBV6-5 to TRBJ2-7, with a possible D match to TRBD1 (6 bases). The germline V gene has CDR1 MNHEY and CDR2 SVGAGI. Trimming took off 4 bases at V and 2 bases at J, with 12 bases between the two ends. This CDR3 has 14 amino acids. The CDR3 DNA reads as TGTGCCAGCAGTTGGACAGCGTACACCTACGAGCAGTACTTC. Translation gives CASSWTAYTYEQYF.